Listed here are 21 T cell receptor beta chains from one sample, sequenced in a study of cytomegalovirus exposure and HLA in healthy donors. In the PCR, 60 Vbeta and 13 Jbeta primers were used. The table came from immunoSEQ multiplex PCR; TCRdb's copy has only in-frame clones and leaves some out. There are about 150,000 clones in the sample; roughly 80% occur only once, and approximately 2.4% lies in the top ten. The sample taken for sequencing was PBMCs. These receptors were taken from a male donor in good health and CMV-seronegative.

This chain links TRBV5-6 with TRBJ1-6, with 8 bases matching TRBD1. V lost 4 bases to trimming and J lost 6 bases; unmatched junction nucleotides: 6. Per the germline V gene, CDR1 is SGHDT and CDR2 is YYEEEE. This CDR3 comprises 15 residues. Here the CDR3 DNA reads TGTGCCAGCAGCCGAAGGACAGGGCTTAATTCACCCCTCCACTTT. It encodes CASSRRTGLNSPLHF.

The rearrangement joins TRBV7-8 to TRBJ2-5; 9 positions match TRBD2. Germline CDR1 and CDR2: SGHVS and FQNEAQ. V lost 5 bases and J lost 5; bases outside the gene matches: 9. The CDR3 runs 15 residues. CDR3 in amino acids: CASSTRSGSRETQYF. The DNA for the CDR3 is TGTGCCAGCAGCACCCGTAGCGGGAGTAGGGAGACCCAGTACTTC.

The chain recombines TRBV19 with TRBJ2-3, with TRBD1 as a possible D gene (5 bases). CDR1 LNHDA and CDR2 SQIVND come from the germline V gene (reference sequence). Trimming cost V 4 bases and J 2 bases, with 16 bases left between them. There are 16 residues in the CDR3. In nucleotides, the CDR3 is TGTGCCAGTAGTACAAGCCAGAACAGGCCCACAGATACGCAGTATTTT. Its translation is CASSTSQNRPTDTQYF. Complete variable domain (other parts from reference TRBV19 and TRBJ2-3): DGGITQSPKYLFRKEGQNVTLSCEQNLNHDAMYWYRQDPGQGLRLIYYSQIVNDFQKGDIAEGYSVSREKKESFPLTVTSAQKNPTAFYLCASSTSQNRPTDTQYFGPGTRLTVL.

The chain is built from TRBV7-3 and TRBJ2-3; TRBD2 matches 15 bases. Germline CDR1 and CDR2: SGHTA and FQGTGA. With V trimmed by 5 bases and J by 5 bases, 5 bases remained unmatched. The CDR3 extends over 16 amino acids. In DNA form, the CDR3 reads TGTGCCAGCAGCCCGGGACTAGCGGGGGGTCAAGATACGCAGTATTTT. This encodes CASSPGLAGGQDTQYF.

The chain carries TRBV5-1 and TRBJ2-2, with 8 bases aligning to TRBD1. V lost 3 bases and J lost 3; bases outside the gene matches: 1. In germline, CDR1 is SGHRS, CDR2 YFSETQ. CDR3 length equals 14 residues. The CDR3 DNA is TGCGCCAGCAGCTCGGGACAGGACACCGGGGAGCTGTTTTTT. It yields the protein CASSSGQDTGELFF.

The chain recombines TRBV14 with TRBJ2-1, with TRBD2 matching over 9 bases. Trimming removed 0 bases from V and 10 bases from J; junction bases left unmatched: 13. The CDR3 runs 17 residues. Germline lookup yields CDR1 SGHDN and CDR2 FVKESK. CDR3 bases: TGTGCCAGCAGCCAAGAGTTAGGGTCTAGCGGGATCGAGGAGCAGTTCTTC. It translates to CASSQELGSSGIEEQFF.

This chain connects TRBV5-1 to TRBJ1-4, with TRBD1 as a possible D gene (5 bases). V was pared by 1 base and J by 7 bases, with 11 bases between. The CDR3 consists of 14 residues. CDR1 is SGHRS and CDR2 is YFSETQ in the germline V gene. The CDR3 reads CASSLTGHSEKLFF. The CDR3, as DNA: TGCGCCAGCAGCTTGACCGGACATAGTGAAAAACTGTTTTTT. Combining the CDR3 with reference TRBV5-1 and TRBJ1-4 gives the whole variable domain KAGVTQTPRYLIKTRGQQVTLSCSPISGHRSVSWYQQTPGQGLQFLFEYFSETQRNKGNFPGRFSGRQFSNSRSEMNVSTLELGDSALYLCASSLTGHSEKLFFGSGTQLSVL.

The DNA for the CDR3 is TGTGCCAGCTCACCCGGGACACGACACGAGCAGTACTTC. It encodes CASSPGTRHEQYF. The V gene is TRBV18, the J gene TRBJ2-7, with a weak D call TRBD1 (6 bases). V lost 3 bases to trimming and J lost 5 bases, with 11 bases between them. The CDR3 spans 13 residues. Per the germline V gene, CDR1 is KGHSH and CDR2 is LQKENI.

The chain has TRBV27 and TRBJ2-7, with unresolved D. V lost 5 bases, J lost 0 bases, and 11 bases lay in between. The CDR3 length is 14 residues. Germline lookup yields CDR1 MNHEY and CDR2 SMNVEV (reference sequence). The CDR3 sequence is CASSLTESSYEQYF. The CDR3 region has the DNA TGTGCCAGCAGTCTAACCGAGAGCTCCTACGAGCAGTACTTC.

This chain connects TRBV25-1 to TRBJ2-1; 7 positions match TRBD1. The J segment lost 9 bases and the V segment lost 6 bases, leaving 20 bases of the junction unmatched. The germline V gene encodes CDR1 MGHDK and CDR2 SYGVNS. This CDR3 is built from 17 residues. CDR3 sequence: CASSHLMGAGGTGEQFF. As DNA, the CDR3 is TGTGCCAGCAGCCACCTTATGGGGGCAGGGGGAACCGGTGAGCAGTTCTTC.

The chain uses TRBV7-9 and TRBJ2-1, with TRBD2 matching over 9 bases. V was clipped by 5 bases and J by 2 bases; unmatched bases: 10. This CDR3 is 17 amino acids long. Germline V CDR1 and CDR2: SEHNR, FQNEAQ (reference sequence). CDR3 amino acids: CASSPPGASGAYNEQFF. The DNA for the CDR3 is TGTGCCAGCAGCCCACCGGGGGCTAGCGGGGCCTACAATGAGCAGTTCTTC.

The chain has TRBV13 and TRBJ2-3, with 9 positions matching TRBD1. The CDR3 is 14 amino acids. Germline-derived CDR1 and CDR2 are PRHDT and FYEKMQ (reference sequence). With 7 bases clipped from V and 0 bases from J, the junction kept 2 bases outside the gene matches. CDR3 sequence: CASKGQGSTDTQYF. CDR3 coding DNA: TGTGCCAGCAAGGGACAGGGAAGCACAGATACGCAGTATTTT. Full variable domain (rest looked up from reference TRBV13 and TRBJ2-3): AAGVIQSPRHLIKEKRETATLKCYPIPRHDTVYWYQQGPGQDPQFLISFYEKMQSDKGSIPDRFSAQQFSDYHSELNMSSLELGDSALYFCASKGQGSTDTQYFGPGTRLTVL.

The genes are TRBV9 and TRBJ2-5, with 11 bases fitting TRBD2. With V trimmed by 4 bases and J by 1 base, 6 bases remained unmatched. Germline assignment: CDR1 SGDLS and CDR2 YYNGEE. The CDR3 loop spans 16 amino acids. In DNA form, the CDR3 reads TGTGCCAGCAGCCCTCGACTAGCGGGGAGCCAAGAGACCCAGTACTTC. Protein product: CASSPRLAGSQETQYF. Filled out from reference TRBV9 and TRBJ2-5, the complete variable domain reads DSGVTQTPKHLITATGQRVTLRCSPRSGDLSVYWYQQSLDQGLQFLIQYYNGEERAKGNILERFSAQQFPDLHSELNLSSLELGDSALYFCASSPRLAGSQETQYFGPGTRLLVL.

This clone has only a few counts. V gene TRBV30 combines with J gene TRBJ2-6; 7 bases align to TRBD1. Trimming removed 2 bases from V and 0 bases from J; junction bases left unmatched: 4. CDR3 length: 16 residues. The V gene's germline CDR1 is GTSNPN and CDR2 SVGIG (reference sequence). The CDR3 region is CAWSRQGISGANVLTF. The CDR3 bases are TGTGCCTGGAGTCGACAGGGAATCTCTGGGGCCAACGTCCTGACTTTC.

Points on this clone: Mismatch with germline at one junction end may stem from a read error. The rearrangement uses TRBV7-9 and TRBJ2-2; 8 bases align to TRBD2. This CDR3 spans 16 amino acids. CDR1 SEHNR and CDR2 FQNEAQ come from the germline V gene (reference sequence). CDR3 nucleotide sequence: TGTTCCAGCAGCTTTATAACACTAGCGGTGGTCGGGGAGCTGTTTTTT. Protein sequence: CSSSFITLAVVGELFF.

This clone was seen once. The gene calls are TRBV6-5 and TRBJ2-5; 8 bases fit TRBD1. The end of the DNA aligns better with TRBJ2-7, so the J call may be wrong. Germline V gene data show CDR1 as MNHEY and CDR2 as SVGAGI. The CDR3 contains 14 residues. The CDR3 spells CASSHRTGLGEQYF. The CDR3 nucleotides read TGTGCCAGCAGCCACCGGACAGGGTTAGGCGAGCAGTACTTC.

The genes are TRBV11-2 and TRBJ2-7, with 10 bases fitting TRBD2. Trimming at V came to 5 bases and at J to 0 bases, leaving 4 bases not matched to a gene. Per the germline V gene, CDR1 is SGHAT and CDR2 is FQNNGV. The CDR3 consists of 15 residues. In DNA form, the CDR3 reads TGTGCCAGCAGCAAAACTAGCGGGGACTCCTACGAGCAGTACTTC. As protein: CASSKTSGDSYEQYF.

In its sample, this clone was seen a few times. The V and J genes are TRBV4-3 and TRBJ2-1; D is unresolved. CDR1 and CDR2 from the germline V gene are LGHNA and YSLEER. Trimming took off 1 base at V and 8 bases at J, with 12 bases between the two ends. CDR3 length: 14 amino acids. The CDR3 here is CASSQGLDADEQFF. As DNA, the CDR3 is TGCGCCAGCAGCCAAGGCCTTGATGCAGATGAGCAGTTCTTC.

This clone turned up a few times. The rearrangement uses TRBV27 and TRBJ1-4; 9 bases fit TRBD1. Germline CDR1 and CDR2: MNHEY and SMNVEV (reference sequence). This CDR3 contains 17 residues. The ends lost 4 bases at V and 3 bases at J; junction bases unmatched: 9. This CDR3 is CASSSSGTGRANEKLFF. As DNA, the CDR3 is TGTGCCAGCAGTTCTTCCGGGACAGGGCGGGCTAATGAAAAACTGTTTTTT.

This clone turned up a few times. The chain combines TRBV27 with TRBJ2-2; 8 bases align to TRBD1. The CDR3 loop spans 15 amino acids. The V gene's germline CDR1 is MNHEY and CDR2 SMNVEV (reference sequence). After removal of 6 bases from V and 4 bases from J, the junction contained 7 bases not matched to a gene. The CDR3 bases are TGTGCCAGCAGCCCGGGACAGGAGCGCACCGGGGAGCTGTTTTTT. As protein: CASSPGQERTGELFF.

There are a few counts of this clone. V is TRBV10-2 and J is TRBJ2-5; a possible D gene is TRBD2 (6 bases). V was trimmed by 8 bases and J by 4 bases, leaving 11 bases between them. Germline-derived CDR1 and CDR2 are WSHSY and SAAADI. The CDR3 has 12 amino acids. The CDR3 DNA follows: TGCGCCAGCCAAATCGGGGGAGAGACCCAGTACTTC. Amino acid sequence: CASQIGGETQYF.